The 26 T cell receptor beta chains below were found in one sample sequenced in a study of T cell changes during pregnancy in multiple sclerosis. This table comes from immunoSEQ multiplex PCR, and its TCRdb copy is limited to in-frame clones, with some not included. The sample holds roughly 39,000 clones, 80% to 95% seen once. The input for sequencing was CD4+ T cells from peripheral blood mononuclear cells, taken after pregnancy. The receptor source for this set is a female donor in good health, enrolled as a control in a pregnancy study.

The CDR3 protein is CASGQGVGNTIYF. The CDR3 nucleotides are TGTGCCAGCGGACAGGGGGTTGGAAACACCATATATTTT. The V gene is TRBV7-6, the J gene TRBJ1-3; 10 nucleotides align to TRBD1. In germline, CDR1 is SGHVS, CDR2 FNYEAQ. The CDR3 runs 13 residues. V was clipped by 8 bases and J by 3 bases; unmatched bases: 1.

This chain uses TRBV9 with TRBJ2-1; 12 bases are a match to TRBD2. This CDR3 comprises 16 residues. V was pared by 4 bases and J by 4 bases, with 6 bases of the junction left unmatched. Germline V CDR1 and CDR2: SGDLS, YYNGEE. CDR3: CASSLWTSGDYNEQFF. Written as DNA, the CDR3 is TGTGCCAGCAGCCTCTGGACTAGCGGGGATTACAATGAGCAGTTCTTC.

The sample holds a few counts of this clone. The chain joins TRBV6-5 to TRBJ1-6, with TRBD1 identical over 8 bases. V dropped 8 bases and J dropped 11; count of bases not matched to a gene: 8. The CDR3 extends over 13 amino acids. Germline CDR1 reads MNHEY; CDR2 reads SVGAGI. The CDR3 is CASRQGSGTPLHF. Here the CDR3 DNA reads TGTGCCAGCCGACAGGGGTCCGGCACACCCCTCCACTTT.

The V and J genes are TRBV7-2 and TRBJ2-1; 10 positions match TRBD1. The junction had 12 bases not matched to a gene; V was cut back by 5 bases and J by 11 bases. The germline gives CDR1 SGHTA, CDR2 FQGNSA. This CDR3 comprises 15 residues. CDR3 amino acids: CASSRLGQGEVKQFF. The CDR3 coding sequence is TGTGCCAGCAGCCGACTCGGACAGGGGGAAGTGAAGCAGTTCTTC.

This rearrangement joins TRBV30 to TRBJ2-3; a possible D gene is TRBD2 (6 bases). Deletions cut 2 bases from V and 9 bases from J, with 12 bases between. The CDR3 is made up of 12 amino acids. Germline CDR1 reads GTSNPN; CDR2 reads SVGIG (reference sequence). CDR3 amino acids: CAWSPRRGTQYF. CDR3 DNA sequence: TGTGCCTGGAGTCCCCGGAGGGGAACGCAGTATTTT. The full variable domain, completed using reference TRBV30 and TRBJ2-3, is SQTIHQWPATLVQPVGSPLSLECTVEGTSNPNLYWYRQAAGRGLQLLFYSVGIGQISSEVPQNLSASRPQDRQFILSSKKLLLSDSGFYLCAWSPRRGTQYFGPGTRLTVL.

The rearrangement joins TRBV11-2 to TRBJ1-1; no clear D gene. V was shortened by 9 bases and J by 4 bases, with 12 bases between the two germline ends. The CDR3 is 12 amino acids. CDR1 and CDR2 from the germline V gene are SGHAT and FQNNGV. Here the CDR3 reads CASCGVGTEAFF. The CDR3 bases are TGTGCCAGTTGCGGGGTGGGCACTGAAGCTTTCTTT. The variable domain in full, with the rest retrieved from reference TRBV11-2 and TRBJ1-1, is EAGVAQSPRYKIIEKRQSVAFWCNPISGHATLYWYQQILGQGPKLLIQFQNNGVVDDSQLPKDRFSAERLKGVDSTLKIQPAKLEDSAVYLCASCGVGTEAFFGQGTRLTVV.

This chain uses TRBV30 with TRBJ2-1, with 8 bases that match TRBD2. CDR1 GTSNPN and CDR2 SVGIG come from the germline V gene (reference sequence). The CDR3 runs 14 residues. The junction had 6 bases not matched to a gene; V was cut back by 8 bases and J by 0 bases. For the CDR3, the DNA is TGTGCCGGTACCCTAGCGGGCTCCTACAATGAGCAGTTCTTC. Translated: CAGTLAGSYNEQFF.

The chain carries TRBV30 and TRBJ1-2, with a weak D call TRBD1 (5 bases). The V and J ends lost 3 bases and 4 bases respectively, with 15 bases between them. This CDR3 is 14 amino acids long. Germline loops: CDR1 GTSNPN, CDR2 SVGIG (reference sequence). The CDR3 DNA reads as TGTGCCTGGAGCGAATTGAGGGGAGGCTATGGCTACACCTTC. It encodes CAWSELRGGYGYTF.

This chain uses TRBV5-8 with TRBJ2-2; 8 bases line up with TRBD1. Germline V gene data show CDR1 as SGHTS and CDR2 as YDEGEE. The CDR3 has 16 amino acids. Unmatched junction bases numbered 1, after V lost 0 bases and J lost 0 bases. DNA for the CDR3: TGTGCCAGCAGCTTGGGACAGGGGCCGAACACCGGGGAGCTGTTTTTT. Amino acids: CASSLGQGPNTGELFF.

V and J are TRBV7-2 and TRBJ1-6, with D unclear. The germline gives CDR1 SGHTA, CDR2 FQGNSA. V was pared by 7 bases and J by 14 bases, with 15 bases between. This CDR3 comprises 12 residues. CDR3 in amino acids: CASKEAGLTLHF. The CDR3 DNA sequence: TGTGCCAGCAAGGAGGCAGGCCTAACCCTCCACTTT.

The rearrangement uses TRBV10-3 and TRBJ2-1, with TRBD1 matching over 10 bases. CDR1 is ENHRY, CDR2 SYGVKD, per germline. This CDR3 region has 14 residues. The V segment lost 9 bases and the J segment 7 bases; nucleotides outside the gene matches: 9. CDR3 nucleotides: TGTGCCATTAGGGGGACAGGGGTTCAAAATGAGCAGTTCTTC. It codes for CAIRGTGVQNEQFF.

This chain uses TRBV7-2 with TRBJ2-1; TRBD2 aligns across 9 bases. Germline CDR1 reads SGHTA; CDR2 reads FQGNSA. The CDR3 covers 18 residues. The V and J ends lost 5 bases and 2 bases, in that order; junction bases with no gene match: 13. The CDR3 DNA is TGTGCCAGCAGCATCAGGGGTAGCGGGGGACTACCCTACAATGAGCAGTTCTTC. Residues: CASSIRGSGGLPYNEQFF.

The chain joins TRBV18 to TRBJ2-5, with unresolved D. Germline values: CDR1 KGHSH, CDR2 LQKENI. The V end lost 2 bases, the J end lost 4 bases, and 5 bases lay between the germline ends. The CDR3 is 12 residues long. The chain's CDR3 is CASSPLSETQYF. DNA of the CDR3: TGTGCCAGCTCACCATTATCAGAGACCCAGTACTTC.

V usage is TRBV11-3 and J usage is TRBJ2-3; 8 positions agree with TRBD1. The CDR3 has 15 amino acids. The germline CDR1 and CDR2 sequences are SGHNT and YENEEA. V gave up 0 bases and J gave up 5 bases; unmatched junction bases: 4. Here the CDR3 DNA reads TGTGCCAGCAGCTTAGACAGGGGGCCGGGAGATACGCAGTATTTT. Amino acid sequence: CASSLDRGPGDTQYF.

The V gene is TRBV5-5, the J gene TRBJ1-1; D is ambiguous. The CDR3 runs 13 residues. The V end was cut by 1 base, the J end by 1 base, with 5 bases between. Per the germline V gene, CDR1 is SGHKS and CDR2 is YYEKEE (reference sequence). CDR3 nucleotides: TGTGCCAGCAGCTTGAATAAGAACACTGAAGCTTTCTTT. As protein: CASSLNKNTEAFF.

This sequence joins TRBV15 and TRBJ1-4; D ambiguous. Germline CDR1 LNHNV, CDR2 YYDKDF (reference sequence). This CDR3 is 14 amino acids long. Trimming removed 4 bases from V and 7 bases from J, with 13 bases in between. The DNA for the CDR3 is TGTGCCACCAGCATGCGGGCGCGAACTGAAAAACTGTTTTTT. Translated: CATSMRARTEKLFF.

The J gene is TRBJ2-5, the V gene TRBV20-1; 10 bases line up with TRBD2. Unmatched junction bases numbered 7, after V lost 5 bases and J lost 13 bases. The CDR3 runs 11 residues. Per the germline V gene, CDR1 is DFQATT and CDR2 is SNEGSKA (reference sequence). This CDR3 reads CSAASGGPRYF. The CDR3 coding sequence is TGCAGTGCTGCTAGCGGGGGCCCCCGGTACTTC.

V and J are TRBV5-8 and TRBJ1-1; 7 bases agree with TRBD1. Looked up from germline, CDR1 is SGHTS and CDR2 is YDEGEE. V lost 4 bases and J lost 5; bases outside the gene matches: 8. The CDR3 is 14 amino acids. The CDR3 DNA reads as TGTGCCAGCAGCCGTCTACAGGGGAGGACTGAAGCTTTCTTT. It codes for CASSRLQGRTEAFF.

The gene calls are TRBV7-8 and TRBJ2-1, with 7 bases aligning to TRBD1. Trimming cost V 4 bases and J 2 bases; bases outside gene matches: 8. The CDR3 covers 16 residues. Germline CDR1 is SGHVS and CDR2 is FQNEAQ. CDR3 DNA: TGTGCCAGCAGCTGGTCCGACAGGGTGGCCTACAATGAGCAGTTCTTC. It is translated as CASSWSDRVAYNEQFF.

CDR3 sequence reads: CAISDSYGYTF. DNA of the CDR3: TGTGCCATCAGTGACAGCTATGGCTACACCTTC. The gene calls are TRBV10-3 and TRBJ1-2; D gene uncertain. This CDR3 has 11 amino acids. The germline CDR1 and CDR2 sequences are ENHRY and SYGVKD. Trimming removed 3 bases at V and 4 bases at J, with 3 bases between.

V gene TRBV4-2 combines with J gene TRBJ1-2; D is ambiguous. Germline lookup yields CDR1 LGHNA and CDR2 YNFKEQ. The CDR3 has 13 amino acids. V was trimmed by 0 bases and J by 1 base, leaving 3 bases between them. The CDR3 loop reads CASSQDNNYGYTF. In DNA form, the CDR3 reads TGTGCCAGCAGCCAAGATAATAACTATGGCTACACCTTC.

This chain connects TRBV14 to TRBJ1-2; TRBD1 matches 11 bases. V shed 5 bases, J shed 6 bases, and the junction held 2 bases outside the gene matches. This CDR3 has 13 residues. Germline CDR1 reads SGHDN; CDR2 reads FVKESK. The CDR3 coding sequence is TGTGCCAGCAGCTGGACAGGGGGCGATGGCTACACCTTC. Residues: CASSWTGGDGYTF.

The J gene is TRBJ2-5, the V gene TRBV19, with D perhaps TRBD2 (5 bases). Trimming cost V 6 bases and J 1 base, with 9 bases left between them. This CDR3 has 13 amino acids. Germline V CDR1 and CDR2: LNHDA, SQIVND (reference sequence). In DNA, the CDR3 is TGTGCCAGTAGGTCGAGGGCCCAAGAGACCCAGTACTTC. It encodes CASRSRAQETQYF. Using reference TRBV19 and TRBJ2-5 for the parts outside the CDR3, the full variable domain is DGGITQSPKYLFRKEGQNVTLSCEQNLNHDAMYWYRQDPGQGLRLIYYSQIVNDFQKGDIAEGYSVSREKKESFPLTVTSAQKNPTAFYLCASRSRAQETQYFGPGTRLLVL.

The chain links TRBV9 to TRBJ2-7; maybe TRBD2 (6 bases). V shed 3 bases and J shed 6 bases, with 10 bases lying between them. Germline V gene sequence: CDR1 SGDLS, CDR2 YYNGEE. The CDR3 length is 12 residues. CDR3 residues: CASSAVAAEQYF. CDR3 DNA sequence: TGTGCCAGCAGCGCGGTAGCGGCCGAGCAGTACTTC.

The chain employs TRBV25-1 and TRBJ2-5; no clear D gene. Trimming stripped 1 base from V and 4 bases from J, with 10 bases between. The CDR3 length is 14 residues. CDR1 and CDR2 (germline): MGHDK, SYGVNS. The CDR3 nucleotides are TGTGCCAGCAGTGAATCCCCCCGCGGAGAGACCCAGTACTTC. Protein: CASSESPRGETQYF.

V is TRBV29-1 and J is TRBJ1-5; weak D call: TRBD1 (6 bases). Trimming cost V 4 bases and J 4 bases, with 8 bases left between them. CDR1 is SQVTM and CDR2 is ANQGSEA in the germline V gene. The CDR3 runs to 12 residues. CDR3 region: CSVGQVNQPQHF. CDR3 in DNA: TGCAGCGTTGGACAGGTGAATCAGCCCCAGCATTTT.